The 5 T cell receptor beta chains listed next were all sequenced from one sample in a study of cytomegalovirus exposure and HLA in healthy donors. The protocol was immunoSEQ multiplex PCR, while the TCRdb copy is restricted to in-frame clones and leaves out a portion. This sample yields around 54,000 clones, of which around nine tenths are seen a single time; roughly 8.4% belongs to the top ten. Source material: PBMCs. These TCRs come from a woman aged 18-30 years in good health and CMV-seropositive.

V and J are TRBV9 and TRBJ2-7; 7 bases are a match to TRBD1. This CDR3 comprises 13 residues. V gave up 3 bases and J gave up 9 bases; unmatched junction bases: 9. Germline CDR1 is SGDLS and CDR2 is YYNGEE. The CDR3 loop reads CASSEIHRGTQYF. The CDR3 DNA sequence: TGTGCCAGCAGCGAGATACACAGGGGAACGCAGTACTTC.

The chain links TRBV7-3 to TRBJ2-1, with 9 bases lining up with TRBD1. The trim removed 4 bases at V and 7 bases at J, leaving 8 bases unmatched. The CDR3 covers 15 residues. The germline gives CDR1 SGHTA, CDR2 FQGTGA. The CDR3 loop is CASSWDGQGYNEQFF. In nucleotides, the CDR3 is TGTGCCAGCAGCTGGGACGGACAGGGGTATAATGAGCAGTTCTTC.

The V gene is TRBV28, the J gene TRBJ1-6, with unresolved D. Trimming left V 7 bases short and J 5 bases short, with 18 bases between. This CDR3 is built from 16 residues. The germline CDR1 and CDR2 sequences are MDHEN and SYDVKM. The CDR3 loop is CASTVPGLTHNSPLHF. CDR3 bases: TGTGCCAGCACCGTCCCAGGACTTACACATAATTCACCCCTCCACTTT.

The rearrangement uses TRBV7-9 and TRBJ1-3; D may be TRBD1 (6 bases). CDR3 size: 15 residues. V lost 4 bases and J lost 2, with 12 bases in between. In germline, CDR1 is SEHNR, CDR2 FQNEAQ (reference sequence). CDR3 in amino acids: CASSSSGVTGNTIYF. CDR3 bases: TGTGCCAGCAGCTCATCAGGGGTGACTGGAAACACCATATATTTT.

V is TRBV30 and J is TRBJ1-5; D remains unclear. V was clipped by 3 bases and J by 7 bases, with 16 bases between them. The CDR3 is 14 amino acids. In germline, CDR1 is GTSNPN, CDR2 SVGIG (reference sequence). The CDR3 DNA is TGTGCCTGGAGCATTGGCGGGATCGACCAGCCCCAGCATTTT. Its translation is CAWSIGGIDQPQHF.